This T cell receptor beta chain stems from a study of T cell responses to AZD1222 COVID-19 vaccine. This clone was counted only a few times. A read error may account for a junction end that differs from germline. CDR1 SEHNR and CDR2 FQNEAQ come from the germline V gene (reference sequence). This CDR3 has 12 residues. Data came from immunoSEQ multiplex PCR; TCRdb stores just in-frame clones and leaves some out. The table has about 210,000 clones, roughly 94% seen once. This TCR came from an adult who received the MenACWY meningococcal vaccine as a control. V gene TRBV7-9 combines with J gene TRBJ1-2; no firm D call. The sample was peripheral blood, taken 28 days after the second dose of the MenACWY control vaccine. CDR3 DNA sequence: TGTGCCAGCAGTTTAGTCCTGAACGGCTACACCTTC. This translates into CASSLVLNGYTF.